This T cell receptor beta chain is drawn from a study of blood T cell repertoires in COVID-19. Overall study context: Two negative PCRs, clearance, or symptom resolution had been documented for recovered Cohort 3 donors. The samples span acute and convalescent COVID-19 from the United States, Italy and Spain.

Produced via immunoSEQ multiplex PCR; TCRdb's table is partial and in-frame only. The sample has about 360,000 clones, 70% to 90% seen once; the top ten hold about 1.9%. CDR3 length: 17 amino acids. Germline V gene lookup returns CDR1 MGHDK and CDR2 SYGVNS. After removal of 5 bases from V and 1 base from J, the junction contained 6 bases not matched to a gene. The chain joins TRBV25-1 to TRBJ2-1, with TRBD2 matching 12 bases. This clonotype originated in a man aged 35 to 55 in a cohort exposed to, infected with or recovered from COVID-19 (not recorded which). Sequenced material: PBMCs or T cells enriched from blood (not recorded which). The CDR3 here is CASSLGTSGLSYNEQFF. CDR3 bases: TGTGCCAGCAGTTTGGGGACTAGCGGGTTGTCCTACAATGAGCAGTTCTTC.